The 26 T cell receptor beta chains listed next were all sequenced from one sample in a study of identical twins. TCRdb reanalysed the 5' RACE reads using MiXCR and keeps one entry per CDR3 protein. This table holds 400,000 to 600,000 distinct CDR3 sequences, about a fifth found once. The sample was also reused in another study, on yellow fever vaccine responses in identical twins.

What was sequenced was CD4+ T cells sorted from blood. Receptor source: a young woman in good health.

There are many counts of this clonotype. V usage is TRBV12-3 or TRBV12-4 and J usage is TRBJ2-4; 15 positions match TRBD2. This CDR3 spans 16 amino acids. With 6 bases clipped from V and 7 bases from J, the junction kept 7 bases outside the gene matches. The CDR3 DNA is TGTGCCAGCAGAGCCGCCGGGACTAGCGGGAGGAACATTCAGTACTTC. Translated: CASRAAGTSGRNIQYF.

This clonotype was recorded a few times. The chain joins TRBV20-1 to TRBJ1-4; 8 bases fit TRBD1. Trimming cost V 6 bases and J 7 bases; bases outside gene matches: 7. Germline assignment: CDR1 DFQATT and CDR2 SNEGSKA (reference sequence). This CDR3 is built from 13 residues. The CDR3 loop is CSAAQGASEKLFF. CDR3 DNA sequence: TGCAGTGCCGCTCAGGGGGCAAGTGAAAAACTGTTTTTT.

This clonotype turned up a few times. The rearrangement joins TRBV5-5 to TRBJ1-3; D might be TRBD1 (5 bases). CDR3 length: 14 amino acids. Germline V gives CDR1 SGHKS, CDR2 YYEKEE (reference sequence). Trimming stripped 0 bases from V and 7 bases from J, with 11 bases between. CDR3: CASSLGDKGNTIYF. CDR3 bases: TGTGCCAGCAGCTTGGGGGATAAGGGGAACACCATATATTTT.

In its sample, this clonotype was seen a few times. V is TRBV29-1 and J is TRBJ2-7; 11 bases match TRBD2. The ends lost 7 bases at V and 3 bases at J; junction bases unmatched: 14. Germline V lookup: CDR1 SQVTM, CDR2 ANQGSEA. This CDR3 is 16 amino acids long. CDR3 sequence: CSALVLTSGSLYEQYF. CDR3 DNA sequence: TGCAGCGCCCTAGTACTCACTAGCGGGAGCCTCTACGAGCAGTACTTC.

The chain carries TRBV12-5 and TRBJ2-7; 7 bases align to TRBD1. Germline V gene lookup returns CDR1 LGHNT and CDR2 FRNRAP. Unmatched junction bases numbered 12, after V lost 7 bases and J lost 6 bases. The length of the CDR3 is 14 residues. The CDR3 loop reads CASAQGRQGSEQYF. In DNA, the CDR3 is TGTGCTAGTGCCCAGGGCCGACAGGGAAGCGAGCAGTACTTC. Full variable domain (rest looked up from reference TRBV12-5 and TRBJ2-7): DARVTQTPRHKVTEMGQEVTMRCQPILGHNTVFWYRQTMMQGLELLAYFRNRAPLDDSGMPKDRFSAEMPDATLATLKIQPSEPRDSAVYFCASAQGRQGSEQYFGPGTRLTVT.

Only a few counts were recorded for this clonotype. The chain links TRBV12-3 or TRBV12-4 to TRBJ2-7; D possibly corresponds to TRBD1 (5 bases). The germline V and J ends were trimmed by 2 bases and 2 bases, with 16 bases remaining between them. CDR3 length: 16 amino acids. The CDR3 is CASSLTVRVPTYEQYF. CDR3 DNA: TGTGCCAGCAGTTTAACTGTCAGGGTCCCCACCTACGAGCAGTACTTC.

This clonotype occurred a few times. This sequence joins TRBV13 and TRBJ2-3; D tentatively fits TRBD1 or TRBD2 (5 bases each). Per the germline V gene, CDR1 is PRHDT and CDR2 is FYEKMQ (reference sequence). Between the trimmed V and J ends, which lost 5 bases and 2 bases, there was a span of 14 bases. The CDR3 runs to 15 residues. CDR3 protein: CASSQRGVYTDTQYF. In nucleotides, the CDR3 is TGTGCCAGCAGCCAAAGGGGAGTCTACACAGATACGCAGTATTTT.

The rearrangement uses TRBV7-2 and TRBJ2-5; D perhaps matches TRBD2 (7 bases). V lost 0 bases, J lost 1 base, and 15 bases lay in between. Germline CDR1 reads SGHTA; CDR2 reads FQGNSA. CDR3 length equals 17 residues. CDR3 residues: CASSLARGRLAQETQYF. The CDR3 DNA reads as TGTGCCAGCAGCTTAGCGAGGGGGAGACTAGCCCAAGAGACCCAGTACTTC.

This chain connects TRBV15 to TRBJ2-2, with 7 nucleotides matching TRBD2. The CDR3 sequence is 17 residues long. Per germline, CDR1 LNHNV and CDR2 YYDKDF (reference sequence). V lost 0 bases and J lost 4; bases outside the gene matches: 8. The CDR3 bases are TGTGCCACCAGCAGAGATTTATCGGGAGGAATCACCGGGGAGCTGTTTTTT. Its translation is CATSRDLSGGITGELFF.

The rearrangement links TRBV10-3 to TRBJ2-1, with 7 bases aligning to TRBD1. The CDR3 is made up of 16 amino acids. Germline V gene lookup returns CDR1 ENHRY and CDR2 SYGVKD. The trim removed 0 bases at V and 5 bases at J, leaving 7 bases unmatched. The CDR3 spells CAISESGGAGNNEQFF. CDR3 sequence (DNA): TGTGCCATCAGTGAGTCAGGGGGCGCCGGGAACAATGAGCAGTTCTTC.

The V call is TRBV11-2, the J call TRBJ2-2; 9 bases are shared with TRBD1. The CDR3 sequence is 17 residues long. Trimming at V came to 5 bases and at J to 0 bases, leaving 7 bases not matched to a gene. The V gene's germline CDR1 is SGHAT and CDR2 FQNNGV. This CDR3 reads CASSGGGQGSNTGELFF. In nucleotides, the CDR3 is TGTGCCAGCAGCGGAGGGGGACAGGGTTCGAACACCGGGGAGCTGTTTTTT.

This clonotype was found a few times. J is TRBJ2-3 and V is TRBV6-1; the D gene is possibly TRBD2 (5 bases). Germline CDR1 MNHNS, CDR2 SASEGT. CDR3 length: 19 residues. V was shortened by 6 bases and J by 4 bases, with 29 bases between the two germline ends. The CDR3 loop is CASRQKGISRSSGSDTQYF. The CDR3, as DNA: TGTGCCAGCAGGCAAAAGGGCATTTCTAGATCTTCGGGATCAGATACGCAGTATTTT.

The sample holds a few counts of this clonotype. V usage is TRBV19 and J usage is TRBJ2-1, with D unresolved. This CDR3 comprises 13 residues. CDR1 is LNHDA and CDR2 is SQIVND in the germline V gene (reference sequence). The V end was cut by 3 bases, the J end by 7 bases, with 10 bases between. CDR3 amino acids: CASSIRVWNEQFF. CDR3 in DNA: TGTGCCAGTAGTATTAGGGTATGGAATGAGCAGTTCTTC.

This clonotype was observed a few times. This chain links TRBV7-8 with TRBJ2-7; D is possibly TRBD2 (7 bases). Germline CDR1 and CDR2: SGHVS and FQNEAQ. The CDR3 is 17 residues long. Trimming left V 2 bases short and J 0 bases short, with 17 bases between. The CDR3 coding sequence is TGTGCCAGCAGCTTAAATCGTGACGGGGGGCTCTCCTACGAGCAGTACTTC. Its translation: CASSLNRDGGLSYEQYF.

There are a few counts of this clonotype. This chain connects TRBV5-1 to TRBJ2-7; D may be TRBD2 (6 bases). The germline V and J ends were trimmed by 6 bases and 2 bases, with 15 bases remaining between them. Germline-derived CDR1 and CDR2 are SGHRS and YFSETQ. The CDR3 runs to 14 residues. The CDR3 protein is CASTSHSGTYEQYF. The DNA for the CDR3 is TGCGCCAGCACCTCCCATAGCGGAACCTACGAGCAGTACTTC.

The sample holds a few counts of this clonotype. The CDR3 reads CASSFLGTGNEQFF. Here the CDR3 DNA reads TGTGCCAGCAGTTTCCTGGGGACGGGGAATGAGCAGTTCTTC. The J gene is TRBJ2-1, the V gene TRBV12-3 or TRBV12-4, with D perhaps given as TRBD1 or TRBD2 (5 bases each). Trimming stripped 3 bases from V and 7 bases from J, with 13 bases between. The CDR3 contains 14 residues.

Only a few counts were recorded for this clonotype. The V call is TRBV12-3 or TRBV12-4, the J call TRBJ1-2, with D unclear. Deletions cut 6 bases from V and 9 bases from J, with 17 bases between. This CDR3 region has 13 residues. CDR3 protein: CASSKTGPASYTF. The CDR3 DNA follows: TGTGCCAGCAGCAAGACTGGGCCGGCTAGCTACACCTTC.

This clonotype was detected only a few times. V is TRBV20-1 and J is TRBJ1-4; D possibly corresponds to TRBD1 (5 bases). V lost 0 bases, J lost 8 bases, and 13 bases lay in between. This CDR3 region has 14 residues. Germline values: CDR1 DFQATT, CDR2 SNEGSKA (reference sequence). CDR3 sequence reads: CSARDTNKGEKLFF. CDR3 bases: TGCAGTGCTAGAGATACGAACAAGGGGGAAAAACTGTTTTTT.

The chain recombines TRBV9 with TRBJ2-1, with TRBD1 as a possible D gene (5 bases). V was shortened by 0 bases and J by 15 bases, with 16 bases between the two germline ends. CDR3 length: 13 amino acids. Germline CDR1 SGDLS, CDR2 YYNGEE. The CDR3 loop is CASSVASGRSTFF. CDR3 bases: TGTGCCAGCAGCGTAGCGTCAGGGCGGAGCACGTTCTTC.

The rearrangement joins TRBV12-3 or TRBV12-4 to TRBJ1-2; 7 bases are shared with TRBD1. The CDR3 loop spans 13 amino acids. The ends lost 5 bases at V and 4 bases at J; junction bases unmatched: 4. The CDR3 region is CASSDDRAYGYTF. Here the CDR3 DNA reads TGTGCCAGCAGTGATGACAGGGCCTATGGCTACACCTTC.

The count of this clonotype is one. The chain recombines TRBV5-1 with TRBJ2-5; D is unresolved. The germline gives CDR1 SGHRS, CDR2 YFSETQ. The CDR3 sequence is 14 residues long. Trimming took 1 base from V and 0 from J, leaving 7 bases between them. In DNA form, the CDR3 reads TGCGCCAGCAGCTTGATTGATAACCAAGAGACCCAGTACTTC. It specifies CASSLIDNQETQYF. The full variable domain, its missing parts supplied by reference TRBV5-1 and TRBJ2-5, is KAGVTQTPRYLIKTRGQQVTLSCSPISGHRSVSWYQQTPGQGLQFLFEYFSETQRNKGNFPGRFSGRQFSNSRSEMNVSTLELGDSALYLCASSLIDNQETQYFGPGTRLLVL.

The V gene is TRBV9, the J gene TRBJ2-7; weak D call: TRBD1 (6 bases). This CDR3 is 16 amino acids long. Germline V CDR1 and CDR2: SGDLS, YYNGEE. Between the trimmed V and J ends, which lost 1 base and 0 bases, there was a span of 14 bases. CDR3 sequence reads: CASSVSPRGSSYEQYF. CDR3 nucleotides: TGTGCCAGCAGCGTATCTCCCAGGGGCAGCTCCTACGAGCAGTACTTC.

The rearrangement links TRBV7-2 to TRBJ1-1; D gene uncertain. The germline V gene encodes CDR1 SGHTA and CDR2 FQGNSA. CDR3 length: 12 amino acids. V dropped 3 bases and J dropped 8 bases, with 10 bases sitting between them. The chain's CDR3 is CASSFQTREAFF. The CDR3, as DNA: TGTGCCAGCAGCTTCCAAACAAGAGAAGCTTTCTTT.

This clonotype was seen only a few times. In DNA form, the CDR3 reads TGCGCCAGCAGCCCCGGGACAGGGCAGTTCTTC. Its protein is CASSPGTGQFF. This sequence joins TRBV10-1 and TRBJ2-1; TRBD1 aligns across 8 bases. This CDR3 spans 11 amino acids. The germline CDR1 and CDR2 sequences are WNHNN and SYGVQD (reference sequence). Trimming took 6 bases from V and 12 from J; bases not matched to a gene: 4.

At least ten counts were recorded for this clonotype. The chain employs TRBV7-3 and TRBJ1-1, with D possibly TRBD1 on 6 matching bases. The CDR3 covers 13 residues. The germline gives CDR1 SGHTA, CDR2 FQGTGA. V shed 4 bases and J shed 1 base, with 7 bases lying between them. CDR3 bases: TGTGCCAGCAGCTCGGGACAGAACACTGAAGCTTTCTTT. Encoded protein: CASSSGQNTEAFF. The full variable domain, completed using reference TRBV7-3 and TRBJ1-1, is GAGVSQTPSNKVTEKGKYVELRCDPISGHTALYWYRQSLGQGPEFLIYFQGTGAADDSGLPNDRFFAVRPEGSVSTLKIQRTERGDSAVYLCASSSGQNTEAFFGQGTRLTVV.

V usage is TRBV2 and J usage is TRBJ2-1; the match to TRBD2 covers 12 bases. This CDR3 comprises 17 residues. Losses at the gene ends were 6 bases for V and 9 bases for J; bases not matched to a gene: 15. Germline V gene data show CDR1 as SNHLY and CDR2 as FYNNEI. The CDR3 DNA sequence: TGTGCCAGCAGCCAAACGACTAGCGGGAGTGCTCGGCGTGAGCAGTTCTTC. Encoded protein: CASSQTTSGSARREQFF.